This TCR beta chain was captured by sequencing in a study of cytomegalovirus exposure and HLA in healthy donors. Overall study findings and caveats: The study reported that TCR beta sequences accurately predicted HLA-A and HLA-B alleles in most subjects. Among the sequence variants, a highly shared cluster was likely an artifact of sequencing.

The donors, nominally healthy at sampling, likely had unrecorded immune exposures. The CDR3 totals 15 residues. Trimming removed 6 bases at V and 0 bases at J, with 12 bases between. From germline, CDR1 is MNHEY and CDR2 SMNVEV (reference sequence). The study ran its PCR with 60 Vbeta and 13 Jbeta primers. Method: immunoSEQ multiplex PCR; TCRdb's copy keeps in-frame clones and lacks some. The sample lists 120,000 to 150,000 clones; 60% to 85% were seen once. A note on this clone: Its antigen is undetermined.

The chain links TRBV27 to TRBJ1-5; D not certain. This receptor was identified in a male donor in good health and CMV-seropositive. The sequencing input was PBMCs. The CDR3 reads CASSTSWSSNQPQHF. The CDR3 DNA reads as TGTGCCAGCAGCACTTCCTGGTCTAGCAATCAGCCCCAGCATTTT.